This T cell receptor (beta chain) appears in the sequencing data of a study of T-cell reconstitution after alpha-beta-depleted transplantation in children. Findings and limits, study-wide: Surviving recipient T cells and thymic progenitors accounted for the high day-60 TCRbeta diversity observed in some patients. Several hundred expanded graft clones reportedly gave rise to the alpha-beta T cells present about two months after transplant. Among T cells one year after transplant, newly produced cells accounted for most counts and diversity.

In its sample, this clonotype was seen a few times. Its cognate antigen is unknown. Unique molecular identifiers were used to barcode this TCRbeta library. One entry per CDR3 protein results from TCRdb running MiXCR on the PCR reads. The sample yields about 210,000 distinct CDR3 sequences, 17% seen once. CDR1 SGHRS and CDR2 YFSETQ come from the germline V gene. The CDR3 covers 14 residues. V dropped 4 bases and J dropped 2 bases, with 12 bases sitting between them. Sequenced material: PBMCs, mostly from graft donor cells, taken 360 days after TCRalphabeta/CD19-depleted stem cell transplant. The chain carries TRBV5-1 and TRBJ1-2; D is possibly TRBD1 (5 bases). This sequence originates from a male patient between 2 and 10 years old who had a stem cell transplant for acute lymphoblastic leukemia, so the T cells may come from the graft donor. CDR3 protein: CASSHREGNYGYTF. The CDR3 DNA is TGCGCCAGCAGCCACCGTGAGGGGAACTATGGCTACACCTTC.